Each of the 15 T cell receptor beta chains below was sequenced from the same sample in a study of cytomegalovirus exposure and HLA in healthy donors. Data came from immunoSEQ multiplex PCR; TCRdb stores just in-frame clones and leaves some out. The data show hundreds of thousands of clones, approximately 80% seen once. The sequenced sample was PBMCs. These TCRs come from a woman aged 25 to 45 in good health and CMV-seropositive.

The chain combines TRBV6-1 with TRBJ1-1, with a weak D call TRBD1 (5 bases). This CDR3 has 10 amino acids. Trimming left V 10 bases short and J 10 bases short, with 13 bases between. Germline V gene sequence: CDR1 MNHNS, CDR2 SASEGT. CDR3 loop: CATTDSRAFF. Written as DNA, the CDR3 is TGTGCCACCACAGACAGTCGAGCTTTCTTT.

The J gene is TRBJ2-7, the V gene TRBV20-1; D not certain. Deletions cut 2 bases from V and 4 bases from J, with 6 bases between. Germline-derived CDR1 and CDR2 are DFQATT and SNEGSKA (reference sequence). The CDR3 spans 11 residues. The DNA for the CDR3 is TGCAGTGCTAGAACCGGGTACGAGCAGTACTTC. This encodes CSARTGYEQYF.

In its sample, this clone was seen a few times. The V gene is TRBV6-5, the J gene TRBJ1-4; D not certain. The CDR3 totals 14 residues. From germline, CDR1 is MNHEY and CDR2 SVGAGI. Trimming stripped 10 bases from V and 4 bases from J, with 16 bases between. The CDR3 DNA sequence: TGTGCCACCCGCACAGACCTCGGTAATGAAAAACTGTTTTTT. It specifies CATRTDLGNEKLFF.

This clone appeared a few times. V usage is TRBV5-5 and J usage is TRBJ1-4; 7 positions agree with TRBD1. The V gene's germline CDR1 is SGHKS and CDR2 YYEKEE (reference sequence). V was pared by 4 bases and J by 11 bases, with 5 bases of the junction left unmatched. There are 12 residues in the CDR3. In DNA, the CDR3 is TGTGCCAGCAGCAATACAGGGGAGAAACTGTTTTTT. As protein: CASSNTGEKLFF.

The J gene is TRBJ2-7, the V gene TRBV4-1, with 8 bases that match TRBD1. V trimming: 3 bases; J trimming: 2 bases; junction bases outside the gene matches: 12. The CDR3 length is 17 residues. CDR1 and CDR2 from the germline V gene are MGHRA and YSYEKL. CDR3 coding DNA: TGCGCCAGCAGCCACCTGTTTGGGGACAGGACGACCTACGAGCAGTACTTC. Translating it yields CASSHLFGDRTTYEQYF.

The rearrangement joins TRBV27 to TRBJ2-6; tentatively, D is TRBD1 (6 bases). Per the germline V gene, CDR1 is MNHEY and CDR2 is SMNVEV (reference sequence). V gave up 4 bases and J gave up 4 bases, with 11 bases separating them. The CDR3 runs 15 residues. CDR3: CASSSDRPGANVLTF. CDR3 DNA sequence: TGTGCCAGCAGTTCAGACAGGCCCGGGGCCAACGTCCTGACTTTC.

V is TRBV27 and J is TRBJ2-1; 7 bases agree with TRBD2. The trim removed 6 bases at V and 6 bases at J, leaving 5 bases unmatched. The CDR3 spans 13 residues. The germline V gene has CDR1 MNHEY and CDR2 SMNVEV (reference sequence). Written as DNA, the CDR3 is TGTGCCAGCAGCTCGGGACTACTCAATGAGCAGTTCTTC. Translating it yields CASSSGLLNEQFF.

The V gene is TRBV7-9, the J gene TRBJ1-1; D gene ambiguous. V was pared by 1 base and J by 4 bases, with 10 bases between. This CDR3 region has 14 residues. CDR1 SEHNR and CDR2 FQNEAQ come from the germline V gene (reference sequence). The CDR3: CASSLGPGSTEAFF. CDR3 nucleotide sequence: TGTGCCAGCAGCTTAGGACCGGGTTCCACTGAAGCTTTCTTT.

This clone was seen just once. This chain uses TRBV2 with TRBJ2-3; the D gene is possibly TRBD1 (6 bases). V lost 4 bases and J 4 bases, leaving 9 bases between the germline ends. Per the germline V gene, CDR1 is SNHLY and CDR2 is FYNNEI. The CDR3 has 13 amino acids. DNA of the CDR3: TGTGCCAGCAGTGCAGGGGAGCCAGATACGCAGTATTTT. It codes for CASSAGEPDTQYF.

The CDR3 protein is CASSQDRDLPQGNYGYTF. CDR3 DNA: TGCGCCAGCAGCCAAGATAGGGACCTTCCCCAGGGGAACTATGGCTACACCTTC. The gene calls are TRBV4-1 and TRBJ1-2; D may be TRBD1 (6 bases). Germline CDR1 MGHRA, CDR2 YSYEKL. This CDR3 contains 18 residues. The V end was cut by 0 bases, the J end by 2 bases, with 19 bases between.

The V and J genes are TRBV7-9 and TRBJ2-2; TRBD2 matches 9 bases. V dropped 4 bases and J dropped 4; count of bases not matched to a gene: 4. CDR1 and CDR2 (germline): SEHNR, FQNEAQ (reference sequence). The CDR3 covers 15 residues. CDR3 nucleotides: TGTGCCAGCAGCTATAGCGGGAGTAGCACCGGGGAGCTGTTTTTT. Translating gives CASSYSGSSTGELFF.

This chain uses TRBV10-3 with TRBJ1-1; no clear D gene. Germline V gene data show CDR1 as ENHRY and CDR2 as SYGVKD. This CDR3 is built from 15 residues. V gave up 3 bases and J gave up 0 bases, with 11 bases separating them. Here the CDR3 DNA reads TGTGCCATCAGTGAACCGGCAGGACTGAACACTGAAGCTTTCTTT. Protein: CAISEPAGLNTEAFF.

This chain connects TRBV10-3 to TRBJ2-7, with 11 positions matching TRBD2. This CDR3 comprises 15 residues. Germline V gene data show CDR1 as ENHRY and CDR2 as SYGVKD. Germline trimming cut 2 bases from V and 3 bases from J; bases unmatched to any gene: 3. The chain's CDR3 is CAISETSGGYYEQYF. The CDR3 DNA sequence: TGTGCCATCAGTGAGACTAGCGGGGGCTACTACGAGCAGTACTTC.

This sequence joins TRBV27 and TRBJ2-1, with 10 bases that match TRBD2. CDR1 is MNHEY and CDR2 is SMNVEV in the germline V gene (reference sequence). CDR3 length equals 15 residues. J was trimmed by 4 bases and V by 6 bases; bases with no gene match: 6. This chain's CDR3 is CASSILAGGYNEQFF. CDR3 sequence (DNA): TGTGCCAGCAGCATTTTAGCGGGAGGTTACAATGAGCAGTTCTTC.

This chain uses TRBV5-6 with TRBJ1-2, with D possibly being TRBD1 (6 bases). The V end lost 0 bases, the J end lost 5 bases, and 17 bases lay between the germline ends. The germline gives CDR1 SGHDT, CDR2 YYEEEE. This CDR3 spans 16 amino acids. The CDR3 here is CASSLVGTPGGYGYTF. The CDR3 bases are TGTGCCAGCAGCTTGGTAGGGACACCGGGGGGGTATGGCTACACCTTC.